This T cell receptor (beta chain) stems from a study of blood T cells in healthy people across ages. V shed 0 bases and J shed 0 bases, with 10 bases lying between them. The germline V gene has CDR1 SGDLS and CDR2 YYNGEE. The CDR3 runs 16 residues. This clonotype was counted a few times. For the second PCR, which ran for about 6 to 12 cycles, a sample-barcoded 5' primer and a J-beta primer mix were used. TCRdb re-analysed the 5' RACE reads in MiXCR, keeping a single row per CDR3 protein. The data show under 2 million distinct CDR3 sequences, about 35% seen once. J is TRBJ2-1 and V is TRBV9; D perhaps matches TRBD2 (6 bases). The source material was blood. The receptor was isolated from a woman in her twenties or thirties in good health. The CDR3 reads CASSVGGDPSYNEQFF. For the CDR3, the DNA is TGTGCCAGCAGCGTAGGCGGGGACCCCTCCTACAATGAGCAGTTCTTC.